This T cell receptor beta chain was documented in a study of siplizumab effects on memory and regulatory T cells. Produced via immunoSEQ multiplex PCR; TCRdb's table is partial and in-frame only. This table has roughly 100,000 clones, approximately 94% appearing once. The germline V gene encodes CDR1 SNHLY and CDR2 FYNNEI. This CDR3 contains 14 residues. The V gene lost 6 bases and the J gene lost 7 bases, with 19 bases spanning the gap. In the case of this clone: No antigen is known for it.

Study findings and constraints: Alloreactive sequences that could be traced to unstimulated CD4+ memory cells showed a significant reduction under siplizumab. The alloresponse seemed to draw substantially on naive T cells, which appeared more diverse than memory cells. Sequences below about 10^-5 frequency were poorly captured, limiting mapping of alloreactive clones. Whether proliferating Tregs in siplizumab cultures suppress was not functionally confirmed.

The receptor was derived from a human donor in good health. The V and J genes are TRBV2 and TRBJ2-7; the D gene is possibly TRBD1 (6 bases). Source material: CD4+ T cells sorted from blood. CDR3 region: CASRDRSSFSEQYF. The CDR3 DNA follows: TGTGCCAGCAGGGACAGATCCTCCTTCTCGGAGCAGTACTTC.